This T cell receptor beta chain was profiled in a study of blood T cell repertoires in COVID-19 (dated by TCRdb to 2018 to 2021). With regard to the full study: Samples covering the acute and convalescent phases of COVID-19 were provided by collaborators in the United States, Italy and Spain. The samples were drawn from two sources: the first 160 participants of the ongoing ImmuneRACE study, and 1,000 to 1,500 subjects contributed by 6 global collaborators. The repertoires were released in a freely available public database intended as a resource for research on the immune response to SARS-CoV-2. Deeply sampled blood TCRbeta repertoires from subjects exposed to, actively infected with, or recovered from COVID-19 were included in the dataset. Nearly every sample came with metadata listing a de-identified subject ID, COVID-19 status, age in years and sex. The material from the prospective study consisted of cDNA or gDNA derived from T cells, B-cell-depleted T cells, or PBMCs. Where available, HLA class I and class II types were obtained from metadata supplied by the sample provider rather than from assay-based typing.

At one collaborating source in Seattle, patients were enrolled during active infection and were followed longitudinally through the course of disease. Whole blood was collected in K2EDTA tubes by collaborating institutions according to the institutions' own protocols. Collaborator samples were shipped for TCRbeta analysis as frozen whole blood, isolated PBMCs, or DNA extracted from either sample type. As to this clone: Its antigen is currently not known. Base qualities are not provided; no much larger clone lies one nucleotide away.

The immunoSEQ Assay, a bias-controlled multiplex PCR, was used to amplify TCRbeta CDR3 regions from genomic DNA. For the original study's pipeline: The number of nucleated cells in each sample was estimated from the amplification of reference gene primers within the assay. To quantify the absolute abundance of each unique TCRbeta CDR3 rearrangement, sequence reads were collapsed and filtered. For each sample, productive Simpson clonality was calculated as the square root of Simpson's diversity index over productive rearrangements. TCRdb re-hosts the immuneACCESS table, in-frame sequences only. Its copies lack some clones; in the studies checked, an unresolved V gene accounts for under half of them, and the cause for the rest is not known. V, J and clone size are those of that table, while D and trimming were read from the DNA. This sample lists a few hundred thousand clones; about 85% were detected once. About a tenth of the sample is in the top ten clones.

The germline V gene (reference sequence) gives CDR1 as PRHDT and CDR2 as FYEKMQ. Taken from cysteine to phenylalanine, the CDR3 has 14 residues. Only the CDR3 part of the read is kept: 42 bases, read in frame from the first base. V lost 2 bases and J lost 13 bases; the stretch between them is 20 bases long. Paper-wide results and their limitations: The quantity of clinical and demographic metadata differed by source and by participant and was supplied without curation.

The sequence is built from TRBV13 and TRBJ2-5; the D gene is perhaps TRBD2, from 6 matching bases. The sequencing sample was made of peripheral blood. The receptor comes from a woman aged 50 to 65 with COVID-19, enrolled during active disease. The CDR3 region has the sequence CASSLSGVPGQLYF. The base sequence is TGTGCCAGCAGCTTATCGGGGGTTCCGGGCCAATTGTACTTC.